This TCR beta chain appears in the sequencing data of a study of CD8+CD57+ T cells in acquired aplastic anemia. This clonotype was picked up many times. Both TCR beta VDJ combination and CDR3 sequence profiling were carried out. Genomic DNA was the template for this profiling. Each CDR3 protein gets one entry after TCRdb re-called the reads with MiXCR. The data hold some 190,000 distinct CDR3 sequences, with just over 45% observed a single time. The CDR3 loop spans 11 amino acids. The V and J ends lost 4 bases and 5 bases respectively, with 3 bases between them. Germline CDR1 reads SGHNT; CDR2 reads YYREEE (reference sequence).

The chain couples TRBV5-4 to TRBJ2-2; D uncertain. The sequenced sample was sorted CD4+, CD8+, or CD8+CD57+ T cells (not recorded which) from PBMCs. The source is a human donor in good health. The CDR3 DNA reads TGTGCCAGCAGCGGGACCGGGGAGCTGTTTTTT. Protein sequence: CASSGTGELFF.